The T cell receptor beta chain described here comes from a study of shared clonotypes between healthy human individuals. Assay: immunoSEQ multiplex PCR; the TCRdb copy retains only in-frame clones and omits some. The table has around 1.9 million clones, about 93% seen once. Naive CD8 cells, CD45RO-negative and positively selected for CCR7, excluded terminally differentiated effector memory CD45RA+ cells. Study outcomes and limitations: Owing to a small donor count, the genetic and exposure-history diversity represented was limited. Compared with memory subsets, naive subsets generally had larger estimated richness.

Points on this clone: What it binds is not known.

This TCR was recovered from a man aged 18 to 30 in good health. Some clones in this sample may be carry-over from other donors' samples. Sequenced sample: naive CD8+ T cells from PBMCs.

CDR3 sequence reads: CSVVFGSNNSPLHF. CDR3 nucleotides: TGCAGCGTTGTGTTCGGCAGCAATAATTCACCCCTCCACTTT. The V and J genes are TRBV29-1 and TRBJ1-6; no definite D call. The CDR3 totals 14 residues. Germline V gives CDR1 SQVTM, CDR2 ANQGSEA. V gave up 4 bases and J gave up 5 bases, with 12 bases separating them.